Below are 22 T cell receptor beta chains sequenced from a single sample in a study of cytomegalovirus exposure and HLA in healthy donors (dated by TCRdb to between 2016 and 2019). The library was prepared using the immunoSEQ multiplex PCR assay. The table comes from immuneACCESS by way of TCRdb, which keeps in-frame sequences with V and J called. Part of the clones is missing from these tables; in studies checked, under half for an unresolved V gene and the rest for unknown reasons. This sample comprises roughly 90,000 clones, approximately 93% of them detected only once. Around 1.2% of the sample comes from the top ten. Sample: PBMCs. Receptors originate from a woman in her twenties or thirties in good health and CMV-seropositive.

This clone was recorded only once. The chain links TRBV7-2 to TRBJ2-1; D not resolved. CDR3 length: 15 amino acids. Germline V CDR1 and CDR2: SGHTA, FQGNSA. The V gene lost 1 base and the J gene lost 7 bases, with 14 bases spanning the gap. The chain's CDR3 is CASSLDGLFRNEQFF. In DNA, the CDR3 is TGTGCCAGCAGCTTAGACGGGTTATTTCGTAATGAGCAGTTCTTC. Full variable domain (rest looked up from reference TRBV7-2 and TRBJ2-1): GAGVSQSPSNKVTEKGKDVELRCDPISGHTALYWYRQSLGQGLEFLIYFQGNSAPDKSGLPSDRFSAERTGGSVSTLTIQRTQQEDSAVYLCASSLDGLFRNEQFFGPGTRLTVL.

This rearrangement joins TRBV28 to TRBJ1-2, with D perhaps TRBD1 (6 bases). Germline values: CDR1 MDHEN, CDR2 SYDVKM. The CDR3 has 16 residues. V lost 6 bases to trimming and J lost 2 bases, with 19 bases between them. For the CDR3, the DNA is TGTGCCAGCAGCCGGGACATGGATGTAACGAACTATGGCTACACCTTC. Translating gives CASSRDMDVTNYGYTF.

The rearrangement joins TRBV30 to TRBJ2-7; 8 bases map to TRBD2. The CDR3 contains 13 residues. Trimming cost V 3 bases and J 9 bases; bases outside gene matches: 10. CDR1 GTSNPN and CDR2 SVGIG come from the germline V gene (reference sequence). This chain's CDR3 is CAWRGLVRTVQYF. The DNA for the CDR3 is TGTGCCTGGAGGGGACTAGTGAGGACCGTGCAGTACTTC.

The genes are TRBV4-3 and TRBJ2-6; D gene ambiguous. The germline V gene encodes CDR1 LGHNA and CDR2 YSLEER. Trimming stripped 0 bases from V and 0 bases from J, with 6 bases between. The CDR3 covers 16 residues. The CDR3 loop is CASSQERSSGANVLTF. CDR3 DNA: TGCGCCAGCAGCCAAGAAAGGAGCTCTGGGGCCAACGTCCTGACTTTC.

The V gene is TRBV7-9, the J gene TRBJ1-2; 12 positions agree with TRBD1. The CDR3 contains 15 residues. Germline V gene data show CDR1 as SEHNR and CDR2 as FQNEAQ (reference sequence). The V and J ends lost 4 bases and 6 bases, in that order; junction bases with no gene match: 6. This CDR3 is CASSSPGQGADGYTF. In nucleotides, the CDR3 is TGTGCCAGCAGCTCTCCGGGACAGGGGGCGGATGGCTACACCTTC.

The CDR3 bases are TGTGCCTGGAGTGTACAGTTCCGGCCAGCCGAATATGGCTACACCTTC. It encodes CAWSVQFRPAEYGYTF. The chain has TRBV30 and TRBJ1-2; D is ambiguous. The CDR3 sequence is 16 residues long. V was shortened by 0 bases and J by 5 bases, with 19 bases between the two germline ends. Germline V gives CDR1 GTSNPN, CDR2 SVGIG (reference sequence).

V usage is TRBV7-8 and J usage is TRBJ1-4; 8 bases are a match to TRBD1. Germline CDR1 and CDR2: SGHVS and FQNEAQ. The V and J ends lost 5 bases and 0 bases, in that order; junction bases with no gene match: 11. The CDR3 sequence is 18 residues long. The CDR3 coding sequence is TGTGCCAGCAGCCCACGTCCCGGGACAGGCGCAACTAATGAAAAACTGTTTTTT. Its translation is CASSPRPGTGATNEKLFF.

The chain combines TRBV18 with TRBJ1-5, with 10 bases that match TRBD1. Losses at the gene ends were 4 bases for V and 2 bases for J; bases not matched to a gene: 5. This CDR3 has 16 residues. CDR1 KGHSH and CDR2 LQKENI come from the germline V gene. The CDR3 coding sequence is TGTGCCAGCTCACAGTCCGGGACAGGGGGCAATCAGCCCCAGCATTTT. Amino acids: CASSQSGTGGNQPQHF.

V and J are TRBV28 and TRBJ2-6; weak D call: TRBD1 (6 bases). Germline CDR1 MDHEN, CDR2 SYDVKM. Trimming shortened V by 2 bases and J by 3 bases, and 8 bases separated the two germline ends. CDR3 size: 15 residues. The CDR3 region is CASSLQGSGANVLTF. CDR3 nucleotide sequence: TGTGCCAGCAGTTTACAGGGGAGTGGGGCCAACGTCCTGACTTTC.

V and J are TRBV6-6 and TRBJ1-1; D remains unclear. CDR1 and CDR2 from the germline V gene are MNHNY and SVGAGI (reference sequence). The CDR3 covers 12 residues. The V and J ends lost 7 bases and 7 bases respectively, with 13 bases between them. The CDR3 reads CASTGLFGEAFF. The DNA of the CDR3 is TGTGCCAGCACCGGACTGTTCGGTGAAGCTTTCTTT.

This chain connects TRBV27 to TRBJ1-1; a weak D match, TRBD1 (6 bases). CDR1 and CDR2 (germline): MNHEY, SMNVEV (reference sequence). V lost 2 bases and J lost 4, with 14 bases in between. The CDR3 consists of 15 residues. The CDR3 reads CASSLKQGGSTEAFF. In nucleotides, the CDR3 is TGTGCCAGCAGTTTAAAACAGGGCGGGAGCACTGAAGCTTTCTTT.

The J gene is TRBJ2-5, the V gene TRBV11-3, with D perhaps matching TRBD1 (6 bases). Trimming removed 5 bases at V and 2 bases at J, with 9 bases between. The CDR3 runs to 13 residues. Germline V gene data show CDR1 as SGHNT and CDR2 as YENEEA. Written as DNA, the CDR3 is TGTGCCAGCAGCCTCAGGGGACAAGAGACCCAGTACTTC. Translation: CASSLRGQETQYF.

The count of this clone is one. This chain joins TRBV10-3 and TRBJ2-7; the D gene is possibly TRBD2 (5 bases). This CDR3 contains 13 residues. Trimming pared 5 bases from V and 5 bases from J, leaving 13 bases between. Per the germline V gene, CDR1 is ENHRY and CDR2 is SYGVKD. The CDR3 DNA reads as TGTGCCATCAGTCCCCTCTCCGGGGACGAGCAGTACTTC. Translating gives CAISPLSGDEQYF.

Note on this clone: Other DNA sequences in this sample translate to the same CDR3. The chain employs TRBV28 and TRBJ2-7; tentative D call: TRBD2 (5 bases). CDR1 MDHEN and CDR2 SYDVKM come from the germline V gene. CDR3 length equals 12 residues. Trimming pared 5 bases from V and 3 bases from J, leaving 8 bases between. The CDR3 region has the DNA TGTGCCAGCAGTCCTGACTACTACGAGCAGTACTTC. Protein product: CASSPDYYEQYF.

This rearrangement joins TRBV4-3 to TRBJ2-2; TRBD2 might be the D (5 bases). V gave up 3 bases and J gave up 3 bases, with 14 bases separating them. This CDR3 spans 16 amino acids. The V gene's germline CDR1 is LGHNA and CDR2 YSLEER. CDR3 nucleotides: TGCGCCAGCAGCCAGATGTGGGAGAGTGACACCGGGGAGCTGTTTTTT. Translating it yields CASSQMWESDTGELFF.

This chain uses TRBV19 with TRBJ2-3; 10 positions agree with TRBD2. The J segment lost 5 bases and the V segment lost 1 base, leaving 12 bases of the junction unmatched. The germline CDR1 and CDR2 sequences are LNHDA and SQIVND (reference sequence). The length of the CDR3 is 18 residues. DNA of the CDR3: TGTGCCAGTAGTATAGCCCTCAGCGGGAGGGCCGTTGGAGATACGCAGTATTTT. Amino acid sequence: CASSIALSGRAVGDTQYF.

The J gene is TRBJ2-1, the V gene TRBV5-4; no reliable D call. The V gene lost 0 bases and the J gene lost 9 bases, with 10 bases spanning the gap. The CDR3 is 13 residues long. The germline V gene encodes CDR1 SGHNT and CDR2 YYREEE (reference sequence). The CDR3 DNA follows: TGTGCCAGCAGCTTGGCGAGGTCTAGTGAGCAGTTCTTC. Translation gives CASSLARSSEQFF.

V is TRBV19 and J is TRBJ1-5, with 8 nucleotides matching TRBD1. Germline V gives CDR1 LNHDA, CDR2 SQIVND (reference sequence). CDR3 length: 15 amino acids. After removal of 4 bases from V and 3 bases from J, the junction contained 5 bases not matched to a gene. The CDR3 sequence is CASSTGTGVNQPQHF. DNA for the CDR3: TGTGCCAGTAGTACCGGGACAGGCGTCAATCAGCCCCAGCATTTT.

The V and J genes are TRBV27 and TRBJ2-2, with D unclear. Trimming removed 5 bases from V and 5 bases from J, with 12 bases in between. CDR1 and CDR2 from the germline V gene are MNHEY and SMNVEV (reference sequence). The CDR3 has 14 residues. CDR3 protein: CASSPGSETGELFF. In DNA form, the CDR3 reads TGTGCCAGCAGTCCTGGATCGGAGACCGGGGAGCTGTTTTTT.

This clone was detected once. This chain joins TRBV27 and TRBJ1-2, with 7 bases identical to TRBD1. The CDR3 has 19 residues. Germline-derived CDR1 and CDR2 are MNHEY and SMNVEV (reference sequence). V lost 1 base and J lost 1; bases outside the gene matches: 15. In DNA, the CDR3 is TGTGCCAGCAGTTTATTCCAACCCGCACCACGGGACAGTAACTATGGCTACACCTTC. It yields the protein CASSLFQPAPRDSNYGYTF.

This chain links TRBV19 with TRBJ2-1; 12 bases fit TRBD2. The CDR3 is 16 residues long. V lost 6 bases and J lost 3; bases outside the gene matches: 6. Germline V gene data show CDR1 as LNHDA and CDR2 as SQIVND (reference sequence). Here the CDR3 reads CASRTTSGGFYNEQFF. In DNA, the CDR3 is TGTGCCAGTAGGACGACTAGCGGGGGATTCTACAATGAGCAGTTCTTC.

The chain links TRBV5-1 to TRBJ2-1, with a possible D match to TRBD2 (6 bases). The CDR3 has 13 residues. Germline CDR1 is SGHRS and CDR2 is YFSETQ. V shed 4 bases and J shed 4 bases, with 9 bases lying between them. CDR3 loop: CASSPAGYNEQFF. As DNA, the CDR3 is TGCGCCAGCAGCCCGGCGGGGTACAATGAGCAGTTCTTC. The full variable domain, in which reference TRBV5-1 and TRBJ2-1 provide the parts outside the CDR3, is KAGVTQTPRYLIKTRGQQVTLSCSPISGHRSVSWYQQTPGQGLQFLFEYFSETQRNKGNFPGRFSGRQFSNSRSEMNVSTLELGDSALYLCASSPAGYNEQFFGPGTRLTVL.